This entry lists 23 T cell receptor beta chains sequenced from one sample in a study of regulatory T cells in long-lasting Graves disease. Described time point: newly diagnosed GD, antithyroid drugs for less than 3 months. With RNA extracted from PBMCs as input, the TCR library was made. The authors built TCR beta libraries using iRepertoire HTBI primers and Arm-PCR of CDR3 regions. From the multiplex PCR reads, TCRdb called clonotypes with MiXCR, one entry per CDR3 protein. The sample has 400,000 to 500,000 distinct CDR3 sequences; 14% to 15% are singletons. This sample was shared with a second study, whose subject was T cells in Graves' hyperthyroidism and ophthalmopathy.

Sequenced material: peripheral blood mononuclear cells (PBMCs), taken at new diagnosis, from a patient treated with antithyroid drugs. The receptor set was obtained from a woman under 40 with Graves disease.

This clonotype was observed at least ten times. This rearrangement joins TRBV11-2 to TRBJ2-3, with 7 bases lining up with TRBD1. CDR3 length: 15 amino acids. V gave up 5 bases and J gave up 5 bases; unmatched junction bases: 10. The V gene's germline CDR1 is SGHAT and CDR2 FQNNGV. The CDR3 loop reads CASSSPGTEEDTQYF. The CDR3 nucleotides read TGTGCCAGCAGCAGCCCCGGGACAGAGGAAGATACGCAGTATTTT. Together with reference TRBV11-2 and TRBJ2-3, the CDR3 gives the full variable domain: EAGVAQSPRYKIIEKRQSVAFWCNPISGHATLYWYQQILGQGPKLLIQFQNNGVVDDSQLPKDRFSAERLKGVDSTLKIQPAKLEDSAVYLCASSSPGTEEDTQYFGPGTRLTVL.

This clonotype was picked up a small number of times. Since the CDR3 does not end with the conserved phenylalanine or tryptophan, this likely comes from a read error. The chain employs TRBV6-4 and TRBJ1-1; 8 bases are shared with TRBD1. V gave up 5 bases and J gave up 1 base; unmatched junction bases: 9. This CDR3 comprises 16 residues. Germline V CDR1 and CDR2: MRHNA, SNTAGT. The CDR3 DNA is TGTGCCAGCAGTTACAAACAGGGGGTACAGAACACTGAAGCTTTCCTT. Encoded protein: CASSYKQGVQNTEAFL.

This clonotype has at least ten counts. The chain employs TRBV20-1 and TRBJ2-7, with TRBD2 as a possible D gene (5 bases). There are 11 residues in the CDR3. The germline CDR1 and CDR2 sequences are DFQATT and SNEGSKA (reference sequence). Trimming shortened V by 5 bases and J by 7 bases, and 12 bases separated the two germline ends. Written as DNA, the CDR3 is TGCAGTGCTTCTGGACTGGGAGAGCAGTACTTC. It is translated as CSASGLGEQYF.

This clonotype was detected many times. The V gene is TRBV2, the J gene TRBJ2-7; D is uncertain. This CDR3 comprises 13 residues. The germline gives CDR1 SNHLY, CDR2 FYNNEI. Deletions cut 0 bases from V and 4 bases from J, with 7 bases between. The chain's CDR3 is CASSEALYYEQYF. The CDR3 DNA sequence: TGTGCCAGCAGTGAAGCCCTATATTACGAGCAGTACTTC.

This clonotype has only a few counts. J is TRBJ2-1 and V is TRBV6-1; 11 positions match TRBD2. The CDR3 is 17 residues long. The germline V gene encodes CDR1 MNHNS and CDR2 SASEGT. J was trimmed by 5 bases and V by 6 bases; bases with no gene match: 12. CDR3 bases: TGTGCCAGCAGGGAAAGGGGGGGGACTAGCGGAAACAATGAGCAGTTCTTC. Its protein product is CASRERGGTSGNNEQFF.

With respect to this clonotype: This may arise from a read error, as a much more abundant clone is one base away. The V gene is TRBV6-2 or TRBV6-3, the J gene TRBJ2-1; 9 bases match TRBD1. The CDR3 loop spans 15 amino acids. Germline lookup yields CDR1 MNHEY and CDR2 SVGEGT. DNA for the CDR3: TGTGCCGGCAGTTCCACCGGGACAGGGAACAATGAGCAGTTCTTC. Amino acid sequence: CAGSSTGTGNNEQFF.

The chain joins TRBV6-2 or TRBV6-3 to TRBJ2-5, with D perhaps TRBD2 (8 bases). Per germline, CDR1 MNHEY and CDR2 SVGEGT. The CDR3 has 14 amino acids. The V end lost 11 bases, the J end lost 1 base, and 17 bases lay between the germline ends. The CDR3 nucleotides are TGTGCCTGCCGGGGGGGACAGAGCCAAGAGACCCAGTACTTC. This gives the protein CACRGGQSQETQYF.

Of note for this clonotype: A much more abundant neighbour one base away suggests this may be a read error. The rearrangement links TRBV5-1 to TRBJ2-7, with 7 positions matching TRBD2. CDR3 length: 15 amino acids. The germline CDR1 and CDR2 sequences are SGHRS and YFSETQ. The CDR3 is CVSSWPASGSYEQYF. CDR3 DNA: TGCGTCAGCAGCTGGCCGGCTAGCGGATCTTACGAGCAGTACTTC.

In its sample, this clonotype was seen a few times. The chain joins TRBV24-1 to TRBJ2-1, with D tentatively TRBD2 (5 bases). This CDR3 contains 12 residues. Germline CDR1 KGHDR, CDR2 SFDVKD. V was clipped by 9 bases and J by 12 bases, with 17 bases between them. CDR3 nucleotides: TGTGCCACCTCCGGGAATGGGAATCGGCAGTTCTTC. This codes for CATSGNGNRQFF.

This clonotype was picked up many times. This chain connects TRBV30 to TRBJ2-7; 10 bases agree with TRBD1. This CDR3 spans 15 amino acids. The junction had 6 bases not matched to a gene; V was cut back by 1 base and J by 3 bases. The germline CDR1 and CDR2 sequences are GTSNPN and SVGIG (reference sequence). In DNA, the CDR3 is TGTGCCTGGAGTGAAGGGACAGGGGTTTACTACGAGCAGTACTTC. This codes for CAWSEGTGVYYEQYF.

This clonotype appeared many times. Germline is not matched at one junction end, which may reflect a read error. The chain is built from TRBV24-1 and TRBJ1-2, with D hard to call. The germline gives CDR1 KGHDR, CDR2 SFDVKD. This CDR3 contains 15 residues. CDR3 DNA sequence: TGTGCCACCAGTGACCGGCTCGGGAGTAACGATGGCTACACCTTC. This translates into CATSDRLGSNDGYTF.

This clonotype occurred many times. J is TRBJ2-7 and V is TRBV20-1; D is undetermined. Trimming removed 3 bases from V and 2 bases from J, with 11 bases in between. CDR1 and CDR2 (germline): DFQATT, SNEGSKA (reference sequence). The CDR3 is made up of 13 amino acids. The CDR3 DNA is TGCAGTGCTAGTGATGCGAGTCCCTACGAGCAGTACTTC. Its protein is CSASDASPYEQYF.

This clonotype has just a few counts. This rearrangement joins TRBV2 to TRBJ2-1; D unresolved. CDR3 size: 13 residues. The germline V and J ends were trimmed by 6 bases and 0 bases, with 6 bases remaining between them. CDR1 SNHLY and CDR2 FYNNEI come from the germline V gene. CDR3 region: CASRESSYNEQFF. DNA of the CDR3: TGTGCCAGCAGGGAGAGCTCCTACAATGAGCAGTTCTTC.

The chain uses TRBV5-1 and TRBJ2-7; TRBD2 matches 8 bases. The CDR3 length is 17 residues. Germline CDR1 SGHRS, CDR2 YFSETQ. The V and J ends lost 4 bases and 4 bases, in that order; junction bases with no gene match: 16. CDR3 bases: TGCGCCAGCAGCCCGAAAGCCGGCGGGGGGTCGGGGTACGAGCAGTACTTC. Translated: CASSPKAGGGSGYEQYF.

The chain combines TRBV6-2 or TRBV6-3 with TRBJ2-3, with a tentative D call TRBD2 (6 bases). This CDR3 is built from 17 residues. V was shortened by 4 bases and J by 1 base, with 18 bases between the two germline ends. Per the germline V gene, CDR1 is MNHEY and CDR2 is SVGEGT. The CDR3 nucleotides read TGTGCCAGCAGTTCGAGCCCACAAGCTAGCGGCACAGATACGCAGTATTTT. Protein sequence: CASSSSPQASGTDTQYF.

This clonotype has only a few counts. The chain employs TRBV9 and TRBJ2-1, with 7 bases identical to TRBD2. This CDR3 is built from 14 residues. Trimming at V came to 4 bases and at J to 8 bases, leaving 9 bases not matched to a gene. From germline, CDR1 is SGDLS and CDR2 YYNGEE. The CDR3 DNA sequence: TGTGCCAGCAGCCCCCCGACTAGCTCGGATGAGCAGTTCTTC. This encodes CASSPPTSSDEQFF.

This clonotype has a handful of counts. This sequence joins TRBV24-1 and TRBJ2-7, with 11 bases fitting TRBD1. V dropped 8 bases and J dropped 3; count of bases not matched to a gene: 17. Germline CDR1 and CDR2: KGHDR and SFDVKD. CDR3 length equals 18 residues. CDR3 in amino acids: CATTGQGASGTPNYEQYF. The CDR3, as DNA: TGTGCCACCACTGGACAGGGGGCTAGCGGGACTCCAAACTACGAGCAGTACTTC.

The table lists this clonotype with a count of one. This likely reflects a read error, since a far larger clone is one base away. The V and J genes are TRBV5-1 and TRBJ2-1, with D perhaps matching TRBD1 or TRBD2 (5 bases each). With 0 bases removed from V and 10 bases from J, the gap between germline ends came to 14 bases. This CDR3 has 14 residues. Germline CDR1 reads SGHRS; CDR2 reads YFSETQ. The CDR3: CASSLASRAYEQFF. The CDR3 bases are TGCGCCAGCAGCTTGGCTAGCAGGGCCTACGAGCAGTTCTTC.

This clonotype has just a few counts. The chain couples TRBV27 to TRBJ1-4; no clear D. The germline V and J ends were trimmed by 5 bases and 8 bases, with 12 bases remaining between them. Germline V gives CDR1 MNHEY, CDR2 SMNVEV (reference sequence). The CDR3 is 13 residues long. This chain's CDR3 is CASSVPSREKLFF. DNA of the CDR3: TGTGCCAGCAGTGTCCCTTCAAGGGAAAAACTGTTTTTT.

This clonotype was found many times. The rearrangement joins TRBV28 to TRBJ2-5; 10 bases agree with TRBD2. In germline, CDR1 is MDHEN, CDR2 SYDVKM. The CDR3 covers 18 residues. The V segment lost 3 bases and the J segment 3 bases; nucleotides outside the gene matches: 13. CDR3 amino acids: CASSLGPSGSGMKETQYF. The CDR3 bases are TGTGCCAGCAGTTTGGGTCCTAGCGGGAGTGGGATGAAAGAGACCCAGTACTTC.

This clonotype came up many times. The chain combines TRBV28 with TRBJ2-1; 8 bases are a match to TRBD1. The germline gives CDR1 MDHEN, CDR2 SYDVKM. The ends lost 1 base at V and 7 bases at J; junction bases unmatched: 6. The CDR3 extends over 15 amino acids. The CDR3 DNA follows: TGTGCCAGCAGTTTATCTGGACAGGGTGTAAATGAGCAGTTCTTC. Its protein product is CASSLSGQGVNEQFF.

This clonotype was observed a handful of times. The chain is built from TRBV4-1 and TRBJ2-2; TRBD2 matches 9 bases. The CDR3 runs 16 residues. V shed 6 bases, J shed 5 bases, and the junction held 10 bases outside the gene matches. Germline V lookup: CDR1 MGHRA, CDR2 YSYEKL. The CDR3 sequence is CASSLSGLAGTGELFF. The CDR3 region has the DNA TGCGCCAGCAGTCTCAGCGGGCTAGCGGGGACCGGGGAGCTGTTTTTT.

This clonotype was seen ten or more times. V and J are TRBV10-3 and TRBJ2-7; 8 bases match TRBD1. There are 14 residues in the CDR3. Germline V lookup: CDR1 ENHRY, CDR2 SYGVKD. V gave up 6 bases and J gave up 3 bases; unmatched junction bases: 7. This chain's CDR3 is CAIRSSGGLYEQYF. The CDR3, as DNA: TGTGCCATCAGGTCATCAGGGGGCCTCTACGAGCAGTACTTC.